This entry lists 32 T cell receptor beta chains sequenced from one sample in a study of cytomegalovirus exposure and HLA in healthy donors. PCR involved 60 Vbeta and 13 Jbeta primers. Measured with immunoSEQ multiplex PCR; TCRdb has only the in-frame clones, and not every one. The sample consists of around 200,000 clones, 82% of them appearing once. The sample consisted of PBMCs. These receptors came from a man aged 35 to 55 in good health and CMV-seropositive.

This clone was detected only once. The rearrangement links TRBV27 to TRBJ2-2, with D perhaps matching TRBD2 (5 bases). CDR1 and CDR2 (germline): MNHEY, SMNVEV (reference sequence). This CDR3 spans 14 amino acids. Trimming pared 8 bases from V and 6 bases from J, leaving 16 bases between. DNA of the CDR3: TGTGCCAGCGGCCCTGGGAGCGGACCCGGGGAGCTGTTTTTT. Encoded protein: CASGPGSGPGELFF.

The chain is built from TRBV9 and TRBJ2-2, with 14 bases aligning to TRBD2. CDR1 and CDR2 (germline): SGDLS, YYNGEE. The CDR3 is 17 amino acids. Trimming removed 0 bases from V and 5 bases from J; junction bases left unmatched: 3. CDR3 region: CASSVGGLAGGTGELFF. CDR3 DNA: TGTGCCAGCAGCGTAGGAGGACTAGCGGGAGGAACCGGGGAGCTGTTTTTT.

In its sample, this clone was seen a few times. The gene calls are TRBV6-5 and TRBJ2-1, with a weak D call TRBD2 (5 bases). Per the germline V gene, CDR1 is MNHEY and CDR2 is SVGAGI. The CDR3 is made up of 12 amino acids. Between the trimmed V and J ends, which lost 6 bases and 5 bases, there was a span of 8 bases. The CDR3 region is CASSPGDNEQFF. The CDR3 DNA sequence: TGTGCCAGCAGCCCCGGGGACAATGAGCAGTTCTTC.

Concerning this clone: One end of the junction does not line up with germline, which may come from a read error. This sample includes further DNA sequences coding for the same CDR3. The V and J genes are TRBV6-5 and TRBJ1-1; D is ambiguous. Germline CDR1 and CDR2: MNHEY and SVGAGI. The CDR3 totals 13 residues. CDR3 loop: CASSPTVNTEAFF. The CDR3 DNA reads as TGTGCTAGCAGCCCCACAGTGAACACTGAAGCTTTCTTT.

The CDR3 DNA reads as TGTGCCAGCTCTCCGGTAGGGGGGGACACTGAAGCTTTCTTT. Residues: CASSPVGGDTEAFF. The genes are TRBV18 and TRBJ1-1, with D possibly being TRBD1 (6 bases). From germline, CDR1 is KGHSH and CDR2 LQKENI. The CDR3 extends over 14 amino acids. Trimming removed 6 bases at V and 3 bases at J, with 14 bases between.

This clone was observed a single time. The chain uses TRBV6-1 and TRBJ2-7; 10 bases agree with TRBD1. The CDR3 loop spans 14 amino acids. Germline assignment: CDR1 MNHNS and CDR2 SASEGT. Trimming at V came to 3 bases and at J to 7 bases, leaving 6 bases not matched to a gene. CDR3 DNA: TGTGCCAGCAGTGAGTCGGACAGGGGGTCAGAGCAGTACGTC. This translates into CASSESDRGSEQYV.

This clone was found once. CDR3 sequence (DNA): TGCGCCAGCAGCCAAGTCGCAGAATCCTACGAGCAGTACTTC. Its translation is CASSQVAESYEQYF. V gene TRBV4-1 combines with J gene TRBJ2-7; D call uncertain. CDR1 is MGHRA and CDR2 is YSYEKL in the germline V gene. V lost 1 base and J 1 base, leaving 8 bases between the germline ends. This CDR3 has 14 amino acids.

The chain links TRBV6-1 to TRBJ1-5; 9 nucleotides line up with TRBD1. The V gene end was trimmed by 4 bases and the J gene end by 0 bases; junction bases not matched to a gene: 7. From germline, CDR1 is MNHNS and CDR2 SASEGT. The CDR3 is made up of 17 amino acids. The DNA of the CDR3 is TGTGCCAGCAGTGCCACCGGGACAGGGTATAGCAATCAGCCCCAGCATTTT. Its protein product is CASSATGTGYSNQPQHF.

This clone occurred once. The chain recombines TRBV9 with TRBJ1-2; 9 bases agree with TRBD1. The length of the CDR3 is 17 residues. V shed 4 bases and J 4 bases; nucleotides not matched to a gene: 14. Germline V gene sequence: CDR1 SGDLS, CDR2 YYNGEE. For the CDR3, the DNA is TGTGCCAGCAGCCCAGCTCCGCGGACAGGGGCCCCCTATGGCTACACCTTC. Amino acid sequence: CASSPAPRTGAPYGYTF.

The V gene is TRBV29-1, the J gene TRBJ1-2; D might be TRBD1 (5 bases). The CDR3 is made up of 15 amino acids. Trimming cost V 6 bases and J 5 bases, with 22 bases left between them. The V gene's germline CDR1 is SQVTM and CDR2 ANQGSEA. The chain's CDR3 is CSVDGTGTSRYGYTF. CDR3 sequence (DNA): TGCAGCGTCGACGGGACTGGTACTTCTAGGTATGGCTACACCTTC.

This clone was seen at least ten times. The J gene is TRBJ2-1, the V gene TRBV5-6; D may be TRBD2 (5 bases). Between the trimmed V and J ends, which lost 2 bases and 9 bases, there was a span of 18 bases. The germline V gene has CDR1 SGHDT and CDR2 YYEEEE. The CDR3 is 15 residues long. CDR3 DNA sequence: TGTGCCAGCAGCTTCGGAGGTAGCAGGTTAGGTGAGCAGTTCTTC. It is translated as CASSFGGSRLGEQFF.

This clone was observed a handful of times. This chain uses TRBV11-2 with TRBJ2-5, with TRBD1 as a possible D gene (6 bases). CDR3 length equals 12 residues. V gave up 6 bases and J gave up 6 bases, with 11 bases separating them. CDR1 SGHAT and CDR2 FQNNGV come from the germline V gene. CDR3 nucleotide sequence: TGTGCCAGCAGACCAGGGGCACAGACCCAGTACTTC. It yields the protein CASRPGAQTQYF.

The table lists this clone with a few counts. The rearrangement joins TRBV28 to TRBJ2-3, with 10 bases fitting TRBD2. Trimming cost V 6 bases and J 5 bases; bases outside gene matches: 11. This CDR3 comprises 16 residues. Looked up from germline, CDR1 is MDHEN and CDR2 is SYDVKM. CDR3 loop: CASRIIAGGDLDTQYF. In DNA form, the CDR3 reads TGTGCCAGCAGGATCATAGCGGGAGGTGACCTAGATACGCAGTATTTT.

This chain joins TRBV6-6 and TRBJ2-7; TRBD1 agrees at 7 bases. The CDR3 length is 12 residues. Per germline, CDR1 MNHNY and CDR2 SVGAGI (reference sequence). With 6 bases clipped from V and 5 bases from J, the junction kept 4 bases outside the gene matches. The CDR3, as DNA: TGTGCCAGCAGGTCGGGACAGCACGAGCAGTACTTC. Translation gives CASRSGQHEQYF.

V is TRBV6-5 and J is TRBJ2-1; 7 nucleotides agree with TRBD2. The CDR3 has 16 residues. J was trimmed by 5 bases and V by 0 bases; bases with no gene match: 7. Germline V gene lookup returns CDR1 MNHEY and CDR2 SVGAGI. The CDR3 region has the DNA TGTGCCAGCAGTTACTCTCCGGCGGGAGCAAACAATGAGCAGTTCTTC. Translated, it gives CASSYSPAGANNEQFF.

The chain joins TRBV18 to TRBJ2-5; 12 nucleotides align to TRBD1. V shed 2 bases, J shed 3 bases, and the junction held 1 base outside the gene matches. This CDR3 has 15 residues. Germline values: CDR1 KGHSH, CDR2 LQKENI. This CDR3 reads CASSPGTGGEETQYF. The CDR3 DNA sequence: TGTGCCAGCTCACCAGGGACAGGGGGCGAAGAGACCCAGTACTTC.

The rearrangement uses TRBV19 and TRBJ1-2; 7 positions agree with TRBD1. Trimming at V came to 3 bases and at J to 4 bases, leaving 14 bases not matched to a gene. The V gene's germline CDR1 is LNHDA and CDR2 SQIVND (reference sequence). The CDR3 consists of 17 residues. The CDR3 is CASSIKRPGQLFYGYTF. The DNA of the CDR3 is TGTGCCAGTAGTATCAAAAGGCCGGGACAGCTTTTCTATGGCTACACCTTC.

CDR3 residues: CASSPWTSGSMYEQYF. In DNA, the CDR3 is TGTGCCAGTAGTCCCTGGACTAGCGGGAGTATGTACGAGCAGTACTTC. This chain connects TRBV19 to TRBJ2-7, with TRBD2 matching over 13 bases. CDR3 length equals 16 residues. V gave up 5 bases and J gave up 4 bases; unmatched junction bases: 8. Germline assignment: CDR1 LNHDA and CDR2 SQIVND (reference sequence).

This clone was counted between two and nine times. The chain combines TRBV5-1 with TRBJ2-7; TRBD2 agrees at 10 bases. There are 16 residues in the CDR3. The trim removed 4 bases at V and 0 bases at J, leaving 7 bases unmatched. Germline loops: CDR1 SGHRS, CDR2 YFSETQ. This CDR3 reads CASSTLTSGFSYEQYF. The CDR3 DNA reads TGCGCCAGCAGCACTTTGACTAGCGGGTTCTCCTACGAGCAGTACTTC.

The chain recombines TRBV4-1 with TRBJ2-3; D perhaps matches TRBD2 (6 bases). CDR3 size: 14 residues. Trimming removed 4 bases from V and 0 bases from J, with 8 bases in between. Germline V gene lookup returns CDR1 MGHRA and CDR2 YSYEKL. The CDR3 protein is CASSPGTSTDTQYF. CDR3 nucleotides: TGCGCCAGCAGCCCCGGGACTAGCACAGATACGCAGTATTTT.

Comment on this clone: The germline gene is not matched at one end of the junction; a read error may be the cause. The chain is built from TRBV10-1 and TRBJ2-4; 10 bases align to TRBD1. Germline assignment: CDR1 WNHNN and CDR2 SYGVQD (reference sequence). The CDR3 runs to 10 residues. The CDR3 loop is CASRGQGTDF. In nucleotides, the CDR3 is TGCGCCAGCAGGGGACAGGGGACGGACTTC.

This chain uses TRBV6-1 with TRBJ1-1, with TRBD1 matching 10 bases. Germline values: CDR1 MNHNS, CDR2 SASEGT. The CDR3 covers 15 residues. The ends lost 0 bases at V and 10 bases at J; junction bases unmatched: 8. CDR3 loop: CASSEALGRTGGAFF. The CDR3 DNA reads TGTGCCAGCAGTGAAGCGCTAGGGAGGACAGGGGGAGCTTTCTTT.

This rearrangement joins TRBV4-1 to TRBJ2-1; 8 nucleotides line up with TRBD2. The germline gives CDR1 MGHRA, CDR2 YSYEKL. The J segment lost 9 bases and the V segment lost 0 bases, leaving 4 bases of the junction unmatched. The CDR3 loop spans 14 amino acids. The CDR3 loop reads CASSQEGAGVEQFF. The CDR3 coding sequence is TGCGCCAGCAGCCAAGAAGGAGCGGGAGTTGAGCAGTTCTTC.

In this sample, this clone turned up a few times. The rearrangement links TRBV29-1 to TRBJ2-7; 9 bases line up with TRBD2. The trim removed 6 bases at V and 2 bases at J, leaving 2 bases unmatched. Germline lookup yields CDR1 SQVTM and CDR2 ANQGSEA. The CDR3 is 12 amino acids. The CDR3 bases are TGCAGCGTACGGACTAGCGCCTACGAGCAGTACGTC. It is translated as CSVRTSAYEQYV.

This chain links TRBV5-4 with TRBJ2-5; 11 nucleotides agree with TRBD2. Germline CDR1 is SGHNT and CDR2 is YYREEE (reference sequence). The CDR3 is 15 residues long. V lost 4 bases to trimming and J lost 5 bases; unmatched junction nucleotides: 7. The CDR3 here is CASSLSGRGPETQYF. The CDR3 DNA follows: TGTGCCAGCAGCCTTAGCGGGAGGGGTCCCGAGACCCAGTACTTC.

V usage is TRBV27 and J usage is TRBJ1-1, with D perhaps TRBD1 (5 bases). Trimming shortened V by 5 bases and J by 0 bases, and 7 bases separated the two germline ends. This CDR3 has 13 amino acids. The germline gives CDR1 MNHEY, CDR2 SMNVEV (reference sequence). DNA for the CDR3: TGTGCCAGCAGTAGACAGTTGAACACTGAAGCTTTCTTT. This sequence encodes CASSRQLNTEAFF.

J is TRBJ1-6 and V is TRBV6-5; 8 positions match TRBD1. Per germline, CDR1 MNHEY and CDR2 SVGAGI. V lost 6 bases to trimming and J lost 9 bases; unmatched junction nucleotides: 10. The CDR3 is made up of 15 amino acids. The DNA of the CDR3 is TGTGCCAGCAGGAGGGTCGGACAGGGATTTTCACCCCTCCACTTT. Encoded protein: CASRRVGQGFSPLHF.

The chain is built from TRBV18 and TRBJ2-3; possible D gene TRBD2, 5 bases. The V gene's germline CDR1 is KGHSH and CDR2 LQKENI. The CDR3 is 13 amino acids. V gave up 3 bases and J gave up 4 bases, with 8 bases separating them. The CDR3 reads CASSPMEADTQYF. The CDR3 DNA is TGTGCCAGCTCACCCATGGAGGCAGATACGCAGTATTTT.

The chain is built from TRBV7-6 and TRBJ2-3, with 8 bases lining up with TRBD2. Trimming at V came to 2 bases and at J to 5 bases, leaving 9 bases not matched to a gene. Germline CDR1 and CDR2: SGHVS and FNYEAQ. This CDR3 comprises 16 residues. CDR3 in DNA: TGTGCCAGCAGCTTAAGTCGGCGGGAGGATGGAGATACGCAGTATTTT. Its protein is CASSLSRREDGDTQYF. The variable domain in full, completed from reference TRBV7-6 and TRBJ2-3, reads GAGVSQSPRYKVTKRGQDVALRCDPISGHVSLYWYRQALGQGPEFLTYFNYEAQQDKSGLPNDRFSAERPEGSISTLTIQRTEQRDSAMYRCASSLSRREDGDTQYFGPGTRLTVL.

The chain's CDR3 is CASSRSLNEQFF. CDR3 sequence (DNA): TGCGCCAGCAGTCGGAGTCTCAATGAGCAGTTCTTC. J is TRBJ2-1 and V is TRBV5-1; the D is unclear. The germline V gene has CDR1 SGHRS and CDR2 YFSETQ. The CDR3 covers 12 residues. V was cut by 5 bases and J by 6 bases, with 9 bases left in between.

A single count supports this clone. This chain uses TRBV2 with TRBJ1-5; 9 nucleotides align to TRBD1. Trimming took 5 bases from V and 4 from J; bases not matched to a gene: 6. Per the germline V gene, CDR1 is SNHLY and CDR2 is FYNNEI. The CDR3 loop spans 15 amino acids. The chain's CDR3 is CASSTGQGGNQPQHF. The CDR3 coding sequence is TGTGCCAGCAGTACGGGACAGGGAGGGAATCAGCCCCAGCATTTT.

V gene TRBV5-4 combines with J gene TRBJ2-2; 9 nucleotides match TRBD2. CDR1 is SGHNT and CDR2 is YYREEE in the germline V gene (reference sequence). This CDR3 is 15 amino acids long. J gave up 5 bases and V 2 bases, and 4 bases lay outside the gene matches. The CDR3 is CASSLSGRRTGELFF. In DNA, the CDR3 is TGTGCCAGCAGCTTAAGCGGGAGGCGTACCGGGGAGCTGTTTTTT.